This entry features one TCR beta chain sequence. The antigen is undetermined. The CDR3 consists of 15 residues. Germline-derived CDR1 and CDR2 are SEHNR and FQNEAQ (reference sequence). V was pared by 5 bases and J by 3 bases, with 7 bases of the junction left unmatched. The data originate from a study of OX40 agonist ivuxolimab in advanced cancers. Assay used: immunoSEQ multiplex PCR; TCRdb lists only in-frame clones, some missing. The table lists tens of thousands of clones, more than 75% of them singletons. Findings and caveats of the study: Those patients achieving a partial response at 0.1-3.0 mg/kg showed among the lowest clonal expansion.

This clonotype originated in an adult with an advanced solid tumor such as melanoma, head and neck, liver or kidney cancer. The input for sequencing was CD4+ or CD8+ T cells sorted from blood, taken in a trial of the OX40 agonist ivuxolimab. The chain recombines TRBV7-9 with TRBJ2-3, with 8 bases fitting TRBD2. In DNA form, the CDR3 reads TGTGCCAGCAGCACCAGGGCGGGAGGAACAGATACGCAGTATTTT. It is translated as CASSTRAGGTDTQYF.